This paragraph covers one TCR beta chain sequence. The record originates from a study of technical replicates of blood from several donors. Assay: immunoSEQ multiplex PCR; the TCRdb copy retains only in-frame clones and omits some. This sample has 75,000 to 95,000 clones; roughly 94% occur once, and the top ten carry 0.2% to 0.3%. The TCR was taken from a human donor in good health. Sequenced material: T cells isolated from PBMCs.

The CDR3 DNA is TGTGCCAGCACCTACAGGGAGTCCACCGGGGAGCTGTTTTTT. Residues: CASTYRESTGELFF. The chain recombines TRBV6-6 with TRBJ2-2; possible D gene TRBD1, 6 bases. Trimming cost V 7 bases and J 4 bases, with 13 bases left between them. CDR1 MNHNY and CDR2 SVGAGI come from the germline V gene (reference sequence). This CDR3 contains 14 residues.